A selection of T cell receptor beta chains follows, all from one sample in a study of blood T cells in healthy people across ages. A single record per CDR3 protein comes from TCRdb applying MiXCR to the 5' RACE reads. The data hold under 800,000 distinct CDR3 sequences, with 35% to 45% observed a single time. The sequencing input was blood. The receptors originated from an older woman in good health. Both conserved end residues are trimmed from each CDR3.

TRBV25-1	NA	ASSASGFRTRGEETQY
TRBV29-1	TRBJ1-2	SSGLLGDGYT
TRBV7-3	TRBJ2-1	ASSGQRYNEQF
TRBV5-6	TRBJ1-5	ASSLTAGGLSNQPQH
TRBV20-1	TRBJ1-6	SAREGGGNSPLH
TRBV29-1	TRBJ1-5	SVTSGTDSNQPQH
TRBV20-1	TRBJ2-5	SAILAGEYQETQY
TRBV20-1	TRBJ1-1	SGGTMNTEAF
TRBV29-1	TRBJ2-7	SVTSQGARSEQY
TRBV5-6	TRBJ1-1	ASRKGQGSINAEAF
TRBV4-3	TRBJ2-7	ASSQQTYRIGAYEQY
TRBV5-1	TRBJ2-3	ASGMGVNTDTQY
TRBV12-3/TRBV12-4	TRBJ2-5	ASSVPGTQY
TRBV27	TRBJ2-3	ASSPEAGGPTDTQY
TRBV6-1	TRBJ2-7	ASSDSMRSYEQY
TRBV3-1	TRBJ1-5	ASSQGWTGFGEVHQPQH
TRBV6-2/TRBV6-3	TRBJ2-1	ASTGTGVYNEQF
TRBV29-1	TRBJ1-6	SATTGNSPLH
TRBV5-1	TRBJ2-5	ASSFGQSQETQY
TRBV9	TRBJ1-6	ASSGSEQGNSPLH
TRBV5-1	TRBJ2-6	ASKRADGANVLT
TRBV7-2	TRBJ1-2	ASSPGGPQANYGYT
TRBV20-1	TRBJ1-2	SVTTRNYGYT
TRBV4-3	TRBJ2-1	ASSRIADPYNEQF
TRBV12-5	TRBJ1-2	ASGLGAVTNYGYT
TRBV3-1	TRBJ2-5	ASSQTVRAEETQY
TRBV20-1	TRBJ2-1	SARVLAGDSYNEQF
TRBV12-5	TRBJ2-1	ASGFFQGGGEQF
TRBV28	TRBJ2-6	ASSRYSGANVLT
TRBV29-1	TRBJ1-2	SVGDRVSYGYT
TRBV11-1	TRBJ1-2	ASTSPTAYGYT
TRBV29-1	TRBJ2-3	SVVLAGSQY
TRBV28	TRBJ2-7	ASSLPWQSSDEQY
TRBV5-6	TRBJ2-3	AGSSGTSGFDTQY
TRBV7-7	TRBJ2-1	ASSRGTPSYNEQF
TRBV5-1	TRBJ2-7	ASSSRQGAREQY
TRBV28	TRBJ1-5	ASSIQGGQPQH
TRBV29-1	TRBJ2-1	SVGRYNEQF
TRBV9	TRBJ1-4	ASSPIVGDGEKLF
TRBV9	TRBJ2-1	ASSPRVGQGDNEQF
TRBV18	TRBJ1-5	ASSEQGPGSNQPQH
TRBV20-1	TRBJ2-7	SACGTGRTYEQY
TRBV4-2	TRBJ1-4	ASSQMGQSLTNEKLF
TRBV7-2	NA	ASSFPDSYNEQY
TRBV3-1	TRBJ2-7	ASSRTGSGYEQY
TRBV7-9	TRBJ2-1	ASSLVLAGLSNEQF
TRBV11-1	TRBJ2-5	ASSYRRAGRQETQY
TRBV5-1	TRBJ2-5	ASSLAGQTGETQY
TRBV7-6	TRBJ1-5	ASSPRGQQGGLQPQH
TRBV11-3	TRBJ2-1	ASSSQTDSRPF
TRBV12-3/TRBV12-4	TRBJ2-6	ASSPPGPPGANVLT
TRBV7-9	TRBJ2-5	VSSSQGGETQY
TRBV7-2	TRBJ2-7	ASSRRGGSLVYEQY
TRBV6-1	TRBJ2-5	ASDVSWETQY
TRBV28	TRBJ2-5	ASSLSGGRFGETQY
TRBV12-3/TRBV12-4	TRBJ2-7	VSSTHYNEQY
TRBV2	TRBJ2-7	ASSVQACEQY